These 6 T cell receptor beta chains originate from one sample sequenced in a study of beta chain features in type 1 diabetes. Sequenced material consisted of expressed TCRB transcripts (all of the isolated RNA was reverse transcribed). TCRdb's copy holds only in-frame clones and misses some; the assay was immunoSEQ multiplex PCR. Of around 250,000 clones listed, around 15% are singletons. Study results and limitations: In all four CD4+ subsets, TCRB CDR3 length was significantly, moderately reduced in type 1 diabetes.

These receptors' antigens are unknown. Material for sequencing was naive CD4+ T cells from blood. The receptors were gathered from a man aged 30 to 45 with type 1 diabetes.

This clone has just a few counts. This sequence joins TRBV18 and TRBJ2-1, with TRBD2 matching over 12 bases. The V segment lost 4 bases and the J segment 4 bases; nucleotides outside the gene matches: 5. The V gene's germline CDR1 is KGHSH and CDR2 LQKENI. The CDR3 runs to 16 residues. CDR3 region: CASSLAGTSGYNEQFF. CDR3 nucleotide sequence: TGTGCCAGCTCACTCGCCGGGACTAGCGGGTACAATGAGCAGTTCTTC.

This clone has only a few counts. As DNA, the CDR3 is TGTGCCAGCAGCCAACCAGGGTACCAAGGCTACGAGCAGTACTTC. It is translated as CASSQPGYQGYEQYF. V and J are TRBV7-2 and TRBJ2-7, with D possibly matching TRBD1 (5 bases). Per the germline V gene, CDR1 is SGHTA and CDR2 is FQGNSA. CDR3 length equals 15 residues. V dropped 5 bases and J dropped 3 bases, with 17 bases sitting between them.

J is TRBJ2-5 and V is TRBV5-1, with TRBD1 matching over 7 bases. The germline gives CDR1 SGHRS, CDR2 YFSETQ. The length of the CDR3 is 13 residues. V lost 3 bases, J lost 3 bases, and 2 bases stayed unmatched. The CDR3 loop is CASSSDREETQYF. The CDR3, as DNA: TGCGCCAGCAGCTCCGACAGGGAAGAGACCCAGTACTTC.

This rearrangement joins TRBV28 to TRBJ2-5, with a weak D call TRBD2 (6 bases). The CDR3 is 14 amino acids. Germline values: CDR1 MDHEN, CDR2 SYDVKM. The V and J ends lost 7 bases and 2 bases respectively, with 14 bases between them. The CDR3 nucleotides read TGTGCCAGCACATCGGGAGCCAAACAAGAGACCCAGTACTTC. Its protein product is CASTSGAKQETQYF.

This chain joins TRBV29-1 and TRBJ2-3; 9 bases line up with TRBD2. Unmatched junction bases numbered 2, after V lost 4 bases and J lost 0 bases. In germline, CDR1 is SQVTM, CDR2 ANQGSEA. The CDR3 length is 14 residues. CDR3 protein: CSVVAGGSTDTQYF. The CDR3 DNA reads as TGCAGCGTTGTCGCGGGAGGGAGCACAGATACGCAGTATTTT.

This clone was seen more than once but under ten times. The chain combines TRBV6-6 with TRBJ2-5, with TRBD2 matching 7 bases. The CDR3 runs 13 residues. Germline CDR1 MNHNY, CDR2 SVGAGI (reference sequence). The junction had 1 base not matched to a gene; V was cut back by 5 bases and J by 1 base. CDR3 DNA sequence: TGTGCCAGCAGTCGGGGGGTCCAAGAGACCCAGTACTTC. Translated, it gives CASSRGVQETQYF.